This T cell receptor (beta chain) comes out of a study of control samples from healthy donors and cancer patients. Profiling relied on immunoSEQ multiplex PCR, and the TCRdb table lists in-frame clones only, not all of them. The sample has about 180,000 clones; more than 90% are singletons. Per germline, CDR1 SGDLS and CDR2 YYNGEE. Trimming removed 0 bases from V and 6 bases from J; junction bases left unmatched: 9. The CDR3 runs 17 residues. The sequence was obtained from a young man in good health. The sequencing sample was made of blood. The chain combines TRBV9 with TRBJ2-3; 11 bases are shared with TRBD2. For the CDR3, the DNA is TGTGCCAGCAGCGTAGTCGGTAGCGGGGGGGCCCGGGATACGCAGTATTTT. This codes for CASSVVGSGGARDTQYF.